Reported below is one T cell receptor beta chain. This record comes from a study of blood T cells in healthy people across ages. Primers used in a second PCR of about 6 to 11 cycles were a sample-barcoded 5' primer and a J-beta primer mix. TCRdb called the 5' RACE reads again in MiXCR, with one record for every CDR3 protein. The sample holds some 920,000 distinct CDR3 sequences, just over 50% seen once. This CDR3 has 21 amino acids. The germline V gene encodes CDR1 SGHTA and CDR2 FQGTGA. Trimming stripped 1 base from V and 3 bases from J, with 31 bases between. Sequencing was done on a sample of blood. The sequence was collected from a woman between 55 and 75 years old in good health. This rearrangement joins TRBV7-3 to TRBJ2-7; perhaps D is TRBD1 or TRBD2 (5 bases each). As DNA, the CDR3 is TGTGCCAGCAGCTTAAGCTTAAGTTGGGGACCGGGGACGGGAACTTTCTACGAGCAGTACTTC. Translation gives CASSLSLSWGPGTGTFYEQYF.